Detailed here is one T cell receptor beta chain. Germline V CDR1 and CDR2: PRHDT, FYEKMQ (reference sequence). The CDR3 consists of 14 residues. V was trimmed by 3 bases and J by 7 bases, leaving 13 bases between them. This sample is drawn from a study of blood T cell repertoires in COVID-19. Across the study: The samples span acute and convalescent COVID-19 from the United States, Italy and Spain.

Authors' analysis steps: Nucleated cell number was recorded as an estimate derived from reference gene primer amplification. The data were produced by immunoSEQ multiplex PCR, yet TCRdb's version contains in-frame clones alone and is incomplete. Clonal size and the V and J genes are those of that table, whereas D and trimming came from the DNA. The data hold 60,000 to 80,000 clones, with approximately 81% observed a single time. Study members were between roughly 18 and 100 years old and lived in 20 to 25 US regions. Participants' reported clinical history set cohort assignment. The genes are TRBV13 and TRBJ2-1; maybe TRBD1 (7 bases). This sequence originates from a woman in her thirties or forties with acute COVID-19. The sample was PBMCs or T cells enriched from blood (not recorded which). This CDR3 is CASSLEGAQNEQFF. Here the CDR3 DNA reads TGTGCCAGCAGCTTGGAGGGGGCTCAGAATGAGCAGTTCTTC.